This TCR beta chain was observed in a study of blood T cells in healthy people across ages. The study, taken as a whole, reports: Long-lived donors exceeded aged donors in naive CD4+ cells and diversity.

The germline V and J ends were trimmed by 2 bases and 4 bases, with 20 bases remaining between them. Per germline, CDR1 SEHNR and CDR2 FQNEAQ (reference sequence). The CDR3 extends over 17 amino acids. Primers used in a second PCR of about 6 to 11 cycles were a sample-barcoded 5' primer and a J-beta primer mix. Every molecule of cDNA carried a tag from a template-switch adaptor with 12 random nucleotides. TCRdb ran MiXCR on the 5' RACE reads and lists one entry per CDR3 protein. Here the sample spans around 900,000 distinct CDR3 sequences, 25% to 30% being singletons. This clonotype was seen many times. Its antigen is not known. Donors each provided ten milliliters of peripheral blood. The extraction recovered at least 5.5 micrograms of total RNA per sample.

The receptor was isolated from a woman over 75 in good health. Sequencing was carried out using blood. The V gene is TRBV7-9, the J gene TRBJ2-5; possibly TRBD2 for D (6 bases). The CDR3 is CASSLRDGFGGPETQYF. The CDR3 region has the DNA TGTGCCAGCAGCTTACGGGATGGGTTCGGGGGTCCAGAGACCCAGTACTTC.